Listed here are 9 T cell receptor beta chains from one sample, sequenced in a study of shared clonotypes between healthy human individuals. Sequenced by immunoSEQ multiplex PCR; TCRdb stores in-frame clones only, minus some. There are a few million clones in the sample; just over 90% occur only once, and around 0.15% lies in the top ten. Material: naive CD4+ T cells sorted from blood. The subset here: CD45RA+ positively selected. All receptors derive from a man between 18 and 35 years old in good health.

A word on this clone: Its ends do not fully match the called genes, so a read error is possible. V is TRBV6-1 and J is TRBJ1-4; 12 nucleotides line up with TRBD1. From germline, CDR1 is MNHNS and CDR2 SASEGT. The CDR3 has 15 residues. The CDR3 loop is CASSQAGTGGKKLFF. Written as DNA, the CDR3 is TGTGCCAGCAGTCAAGCCGGGACAGGGGGCAAGAAACTGTTTTTT.

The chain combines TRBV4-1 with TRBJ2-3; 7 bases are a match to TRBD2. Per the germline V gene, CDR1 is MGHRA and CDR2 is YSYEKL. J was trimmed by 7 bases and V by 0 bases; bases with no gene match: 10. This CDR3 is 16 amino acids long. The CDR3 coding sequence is TGCGCCAGCAGCCAAGAGAGGTGGAACGGGAGGAATACGCAGTATTTT. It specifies CASSQERWNGRNTQYF.

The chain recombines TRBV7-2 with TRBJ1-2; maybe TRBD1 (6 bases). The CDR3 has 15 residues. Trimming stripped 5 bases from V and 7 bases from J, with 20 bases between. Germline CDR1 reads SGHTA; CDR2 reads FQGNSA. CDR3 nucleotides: TGTGCCAGCAGCCCCGAGGCCCTCACCAGGGGTGGCTACACCTTC. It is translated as CASSPEALTRGGYTF.

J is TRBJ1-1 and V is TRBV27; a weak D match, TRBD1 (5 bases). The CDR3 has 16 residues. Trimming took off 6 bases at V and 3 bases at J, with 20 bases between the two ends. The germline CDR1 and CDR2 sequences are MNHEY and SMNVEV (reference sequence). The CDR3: CASRRTPGGKDTEAFF. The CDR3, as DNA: TGTGCCAGCAGACGTACCCCCGGGGGGAAGGACACTGAAGCTTTCTTT.

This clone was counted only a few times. The CDR3 spells CAWSSFGGTEAFF. For the CDR3, the DNA is TGTGCCTGGAGTTCGTTTGGGGGAACTGAAGCTTTCTTT. The chain carries TRBV30 and TRBJ1-1; tentatively, D is TRBD1 (5 bases). The germline V and J ends were trimmed by 2 bases and 5 bases, with 12 bases remaining between them. The V gene's germline CDR1 is GTSNPN and CDR2 SVGIG (reference sequence). The CDR3 contains 13 residues. Filled out from reference TRBV30 and TRBJ1-1, the complete variable domain reads SQTIHQWPATLVQPVGSPLSLECTVEGTSNPNLYWYRQAAGRGLQLLFYSVGIGQISSEVPQNLSASRPQDRQFILSSKKLLLSDSGFYLCAWSSFGGTEAFFGQGTRLTVV.

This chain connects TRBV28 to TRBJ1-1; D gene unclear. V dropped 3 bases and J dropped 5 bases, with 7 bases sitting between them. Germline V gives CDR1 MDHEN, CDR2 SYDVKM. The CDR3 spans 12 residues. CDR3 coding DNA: TGTGCCAGCAGTTTCGGGCAGACTGAAGCTTTCTTT. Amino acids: CASSFGQTEAFF.

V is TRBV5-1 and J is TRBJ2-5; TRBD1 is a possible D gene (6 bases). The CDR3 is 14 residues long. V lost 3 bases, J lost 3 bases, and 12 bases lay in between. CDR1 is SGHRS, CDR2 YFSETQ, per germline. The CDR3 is CASSSGWTEETQYF. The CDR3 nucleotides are TGCGCCAGCAGCTCGGGTTGGACAGAAGAGACCCAGTACTTC.

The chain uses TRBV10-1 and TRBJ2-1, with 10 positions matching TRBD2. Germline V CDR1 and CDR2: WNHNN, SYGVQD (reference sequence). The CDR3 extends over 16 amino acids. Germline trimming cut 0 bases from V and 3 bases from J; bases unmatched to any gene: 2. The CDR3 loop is CASSESPSGGYNEQFF. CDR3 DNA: TGCGCCAGCAGTGAGTCCCCTAGCGGGGGCTACAATGAGCAGTTCTTC.

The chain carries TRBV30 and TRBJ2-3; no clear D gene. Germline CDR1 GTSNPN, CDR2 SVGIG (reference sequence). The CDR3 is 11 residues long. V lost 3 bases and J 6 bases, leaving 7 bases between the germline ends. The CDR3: CAWRPQDTQYF. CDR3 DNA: TGTGCCTGGAGGCCCCAGGATACGCAGTATTTT.